This entry concerns a single T cell receptor beta chain. Under the authors' procedure: Counts of nucleated cells, estimated from reference gene primer amplification, were obtained. TCRdb's table, derived via immunoSEQ multiplex PCR, lists solely in-frame clones and lacks some. V and J calls and clone size are as listed in that table; D and trimming were resolved from the DNA. The sample has fewer than 600,000 clones; roughly 89% are singletons. This specimen comes from a study of blood T cell repertoires in COVID-19. The CDR3 sequence is 13 residues long. With 3 bases removed from V and 12 bases from J, the gap between germline ends came to 14 bases. CDR1 is MGHRA, CDR2 YSYEKL, per germline.

The V gene is TRBV4-1, the J gene TRBJ1-4; D not resolved. The TCR comes from a man aged 18 to 29 with COVID-19, enrolled during active disease. The sample consisted of peripheral blood. CDR3 bases: TGCGCCAGCAGCCACGACGGAGGTTTTGAACTGTTTTTT. As protein: CASSHDGGFELFF.